This T cell receptor beta chain was sequenced in a study of spatial heterogeneity in lung cancer. The time point here: sample taken at primary tumor resection. The cohort: 65 to 80 early-stage, untreated non-small cell lung cancer patients. The presence of a unique molecular identifier marked each TCR cDNA molecule. TCRdb independently ran MiXCR on the 5' RACE reads; one entry per CDR3 protein. Of over 2,000 distinct CDR3 sequences in the sample, 6% to 8.5% are singletons; the top ten hold roughly a quarter. The V gene's germline CDR1 is SQVTM and CDR2 ANQGSEA. With 6 bases removed from V and 3 bases from J, the gap between germline ends came to 5 bases. The CDR3 length is 10 residues. Overall study findings and caveats: Tumor T cells had an estimated coverage that came to approximately 7.7% for alpha chains and under 15% for beta chains. Counts that tracked tumor mutation counts were those of expanded intratumoral alpha and beta TCRs.

This clonotype is termed large. What it recognizes is unknown. Source: lung tumor tissue, taken at surgery. The chain recombines TRBV29-1 with TRBJ1-1; D is undetermined. The sequence derives from a female donor with early-stage non-small cell lung cancer. The CDR3 spells CSVWYTEAFF. CDR3 bases: TGCAGCGTCTGGTACACTGAAGCTTTCTTT. The full variable domain, with the rest looked up from reference TRBV29-1 and TRBJ1-1, is SAVISQKPSRDICQRGTSLTIQCQVDSQVTMMFWYRQQPGQSLTLIATANQGSEATYESGFVIDKFPISRPNLTFSTLTVSNMSPEDSSIYLCSVWYTEAFFGQGTRLTVV.